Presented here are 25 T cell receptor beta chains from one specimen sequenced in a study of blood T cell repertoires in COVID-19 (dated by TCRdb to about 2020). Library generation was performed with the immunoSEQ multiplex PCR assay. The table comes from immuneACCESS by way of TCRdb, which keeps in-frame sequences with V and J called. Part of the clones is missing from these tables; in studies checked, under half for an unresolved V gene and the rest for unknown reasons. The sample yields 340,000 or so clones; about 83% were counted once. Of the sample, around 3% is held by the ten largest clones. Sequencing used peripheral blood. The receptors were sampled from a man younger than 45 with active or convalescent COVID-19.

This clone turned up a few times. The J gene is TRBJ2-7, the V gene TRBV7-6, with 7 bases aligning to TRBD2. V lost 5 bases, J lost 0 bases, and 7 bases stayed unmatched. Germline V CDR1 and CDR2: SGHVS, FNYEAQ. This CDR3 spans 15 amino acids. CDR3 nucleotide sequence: TGTGCCAGCAGCCCCCAAGCTAGCGGCTCCTACGAGCAGTACTTC. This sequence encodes CASSPQASGSYEQYF.

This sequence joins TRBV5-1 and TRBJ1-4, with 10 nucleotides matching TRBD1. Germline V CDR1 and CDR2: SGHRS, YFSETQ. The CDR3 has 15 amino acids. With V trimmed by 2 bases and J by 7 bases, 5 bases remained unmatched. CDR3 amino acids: CASSLGTGELEKLFF. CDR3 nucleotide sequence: TGCGCCAGCAGCTTAGGGACAGGGGAACTTGAAAAACTGTTTTTT.

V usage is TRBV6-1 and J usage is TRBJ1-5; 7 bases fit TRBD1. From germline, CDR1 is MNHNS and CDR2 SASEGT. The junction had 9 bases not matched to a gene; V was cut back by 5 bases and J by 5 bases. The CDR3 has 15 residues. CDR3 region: CASSLDRAEYQPQHF. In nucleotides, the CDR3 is TGTGCCAGCAGTCTAGACAGGGCAGAGTATCAGCCCCAGCATTTT.

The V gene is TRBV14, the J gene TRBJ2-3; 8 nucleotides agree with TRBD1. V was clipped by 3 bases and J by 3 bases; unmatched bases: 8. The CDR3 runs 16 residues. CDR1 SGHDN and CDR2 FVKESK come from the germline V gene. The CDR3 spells CASSHIPGQVTDTQYF. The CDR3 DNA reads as TGTGCCAGCAGCCATATCCCGGGACAGGTTACAGATACGCAGTATTTT.

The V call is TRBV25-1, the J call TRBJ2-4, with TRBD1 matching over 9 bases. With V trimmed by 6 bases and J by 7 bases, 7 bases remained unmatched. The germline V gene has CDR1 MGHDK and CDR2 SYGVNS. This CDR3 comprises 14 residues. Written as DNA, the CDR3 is TGTGCCAGCAGCCCGGGACAGGGAGCTAACATTCAGTACTTC. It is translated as CASSPGQGANIQYF.

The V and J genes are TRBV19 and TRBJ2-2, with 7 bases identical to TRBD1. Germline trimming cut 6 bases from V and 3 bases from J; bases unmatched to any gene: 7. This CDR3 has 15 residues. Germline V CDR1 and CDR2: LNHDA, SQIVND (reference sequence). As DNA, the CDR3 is TGTGCCAGTAGGAACAGGGGAGTAGACACCGGGGAGCTGTTTTTT. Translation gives CASRNRGVDTGELFF.

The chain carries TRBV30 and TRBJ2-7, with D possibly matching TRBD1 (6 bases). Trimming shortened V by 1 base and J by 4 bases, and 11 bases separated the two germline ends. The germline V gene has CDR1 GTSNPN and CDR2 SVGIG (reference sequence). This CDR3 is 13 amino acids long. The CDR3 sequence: CAWSEDSLYEQYF. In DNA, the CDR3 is TGTGCCTGGAGTGAGGACAGCCTATACGAGCAGTACTTC.

The CDR3 bases are TGTGCCAGCAGCTTATCCGGGACAGGGGGCCCAGATACGCAGTATTTT. It specifies CASSLSGTGGPDTQYF. The rearrangement joins TRBV7-2 to TRBJ2-3; 12 nucleotides agree with TRBD1. CDR1 is SGHTA and CDR2 is FQGNSA in the germline V gene. The CDR3 length is 16 residues. The V and J ends lost 2 bases and 4 bases, in that order; junction bases with no gene match: 4.

CDR3: CASSCDGNGEDTQYF. CDR3 nucleotide sequence: TGTGCCAGCAGTTGCGACGGGAATGGTGAAGATACGCAGTATTTT. The gene calls are TRBV6-7 and TRBJ2-3, with D maybe TRBD2 (5 bases). TRBV6-7 is an ORF; its function is uncertain. Trimming removed 4 bases at V and 5 bases at J, with 16 bases between. The CDR3 spans 15 residues.

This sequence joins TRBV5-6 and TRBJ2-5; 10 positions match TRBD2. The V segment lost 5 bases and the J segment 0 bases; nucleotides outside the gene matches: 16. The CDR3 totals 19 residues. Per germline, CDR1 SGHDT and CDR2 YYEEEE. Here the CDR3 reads CASSRGLLAGFSDQETQYF. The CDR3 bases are TGTGCCAGCAGTAGGGGGTTACTAGCGGGATTTTCGGACCAAGAGACCCAGTACTTC.

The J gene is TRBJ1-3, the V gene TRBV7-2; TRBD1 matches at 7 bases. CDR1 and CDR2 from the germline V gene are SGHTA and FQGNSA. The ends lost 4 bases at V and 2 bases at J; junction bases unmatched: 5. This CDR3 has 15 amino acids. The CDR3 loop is CASSSPTGTGNTIYF. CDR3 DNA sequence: TGTGCCAGCAGCTCTCCGACAGGGACTGGAAACACCATATATTTT.

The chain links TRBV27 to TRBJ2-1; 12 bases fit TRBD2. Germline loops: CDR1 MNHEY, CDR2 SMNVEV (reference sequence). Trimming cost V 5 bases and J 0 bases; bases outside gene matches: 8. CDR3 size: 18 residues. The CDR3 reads CASSPTSGGWSSYNEQFF. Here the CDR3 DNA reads TGTGCCAGCAGTCCGACTAGCGGGGGCTGGAGCTCCTACAATGAGCAGTTCTTC.

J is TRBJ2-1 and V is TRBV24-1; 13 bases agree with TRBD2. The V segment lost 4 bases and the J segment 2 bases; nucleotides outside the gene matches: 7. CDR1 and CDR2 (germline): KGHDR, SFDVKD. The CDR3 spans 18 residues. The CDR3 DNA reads TGTGCCACCAGTGAAACTAGCGGGGGGGCCACCCCCTACAATGAGCAGTTCTTC. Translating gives CATSETSGGATPYNEQFF.

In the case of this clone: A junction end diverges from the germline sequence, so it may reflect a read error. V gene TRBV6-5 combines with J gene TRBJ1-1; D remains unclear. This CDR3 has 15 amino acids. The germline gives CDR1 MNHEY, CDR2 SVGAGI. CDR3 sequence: CASSYSADWNAEAFF. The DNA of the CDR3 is TGTGCCAGCAGTTACTCGGCGGACTGGAACGCTGAAGCTTTCTTT.

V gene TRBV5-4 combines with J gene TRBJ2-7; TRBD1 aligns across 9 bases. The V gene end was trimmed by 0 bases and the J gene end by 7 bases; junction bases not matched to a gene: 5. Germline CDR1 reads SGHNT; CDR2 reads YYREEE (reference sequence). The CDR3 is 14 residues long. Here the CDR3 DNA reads TGTGCCAGCAGCTTGGGTGGGACAGGGCGAGAGCAGTACTTC. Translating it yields CASSLGGTGREQYF.

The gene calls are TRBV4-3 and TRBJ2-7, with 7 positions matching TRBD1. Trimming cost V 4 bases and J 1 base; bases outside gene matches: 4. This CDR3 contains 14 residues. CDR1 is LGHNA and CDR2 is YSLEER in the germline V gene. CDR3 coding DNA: TGCGCCAGCAGCCGGGACAGCCTTTCCTACGAGCAGTACTTC. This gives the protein CASSRDSLSYEQYF.

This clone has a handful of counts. The DNA of the CDR3 is TGCGCCAGCAGCGTACAGGGAGGGGGCACTGAAGCTTTCTTT. Translating gives CASSVQGGGTEAFF. V is TRBV5-1 and J is TRBJ1-1, with TRBD1 as a possible D gene (6 bases). Per germline, CDR1 SGHRS and CDR2 YFSETQ. CDR3 size: 14 residues. Trimming stripped 4 bases from V and 4 bases from J, with 14 bases between.

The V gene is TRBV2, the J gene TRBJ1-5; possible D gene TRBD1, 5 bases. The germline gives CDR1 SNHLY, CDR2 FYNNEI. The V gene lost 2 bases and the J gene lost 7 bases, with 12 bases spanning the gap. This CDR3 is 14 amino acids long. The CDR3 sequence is CASSELGEEQPQHF. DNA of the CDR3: TGTGCCAGCAGTGAATTAGGGGAAGAGCAGCCCCAGCATTTT. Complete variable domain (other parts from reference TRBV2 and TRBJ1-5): EPEVTQTPSHQVTQMGQEVILRCVPISNHLYFYWYRQILGQKVEFLVSFYNNEISEKSEIFDDQFSVERPDGSNFTLKIRSTKLEDSAMYFCASSELGEEQPQHFGDGTRLSIL.

The CDR3, as DNA: TGTGCCAGTAGTAGCGGGAGGGGAACGGAGACCCAGTACTTC. Its protein product is CASSSGRGTETQYF. The V and J genes are TRBV19 and TRBJ2-5; TRBD2 agrees at 9 bases. The CDR3 loop spans 14 amino acids. The trim removed 4 bases at V and 5 bases at J, leaving 5 bases unmatched. CDR1 and CDR2 (germline): LNHDA, SQIVND (reference sequence).

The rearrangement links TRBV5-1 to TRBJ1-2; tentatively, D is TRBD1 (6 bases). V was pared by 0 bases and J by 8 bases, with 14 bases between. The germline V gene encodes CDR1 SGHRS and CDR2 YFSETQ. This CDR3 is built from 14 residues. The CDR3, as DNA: TGCGCCAGCAGCTTGGATCCAGGGGCGCAAGGCTACACCTTC. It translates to CASSLDPGAQGYTF. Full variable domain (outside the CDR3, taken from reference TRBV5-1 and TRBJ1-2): KAGVTQTPRYLIKTRGQQVTLSCSPISGHRSVSWYQQTPGQGLQFLFEYFSETQRNKGNFPGRFSGRQFSNSRSEMNVSTLELGDSALYLCASSLDPGAQGYTFGSGTRLTVV.

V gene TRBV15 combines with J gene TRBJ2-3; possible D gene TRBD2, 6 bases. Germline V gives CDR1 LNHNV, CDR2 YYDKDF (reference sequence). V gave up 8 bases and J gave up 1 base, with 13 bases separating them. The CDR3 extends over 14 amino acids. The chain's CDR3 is CATVGGSGTDTQYF. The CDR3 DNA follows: TGTGCCACCGTCGGGGGATCGGGCACAGATACGCAGTATTTT.

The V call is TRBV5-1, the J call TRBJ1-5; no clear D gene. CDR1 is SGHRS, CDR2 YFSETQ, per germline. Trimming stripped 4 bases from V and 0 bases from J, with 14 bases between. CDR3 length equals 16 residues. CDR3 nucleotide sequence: TGCGCCAGCAGCCCAAGAGGGCGGGATAGCAATCAGCCCCAGCATTTT. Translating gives CASSPRGRDSNQPQHF.

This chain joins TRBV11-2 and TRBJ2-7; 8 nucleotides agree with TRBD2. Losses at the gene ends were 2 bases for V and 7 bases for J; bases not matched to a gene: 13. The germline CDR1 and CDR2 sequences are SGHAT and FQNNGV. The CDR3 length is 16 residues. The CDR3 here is CASSLSWLAGTWEQYF. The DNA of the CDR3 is TGTGCCAGCAGCTTAAGTTGGCTAGCGGGTACATGGGAGCAGTACTTC.

The CDR3: CAISESTGSGRMRSRDEQFF. DNA of the CDR3: TGTGCCATCAGTGAGTCGACGGGTAGCGGGAGAATGAGGAGTAGGGATGAGCAGTTCTTC. The rearrangement uses TRBV10-3 and TRBJ2-1; 9 bases agree with TRBD2. Germline values: CDR1 ENHRY, CDR2 SYGVKD. Germline trimming cut 0 bases from V and 8 bases from J; bases unmatched to any gene: 20. The CDR3 sequence is 20 residues long.

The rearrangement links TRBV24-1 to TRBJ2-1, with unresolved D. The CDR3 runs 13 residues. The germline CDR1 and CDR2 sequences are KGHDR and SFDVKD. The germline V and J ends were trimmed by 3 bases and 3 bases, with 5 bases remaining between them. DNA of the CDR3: TGTGCCACCAGTGATGATAGCTACAATGAGCAGTTCTTC. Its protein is CATSDDSYNEQFF.